This T cell receptor (beta chain) was observed in a study of blood T cell repertoires in COVID-19. Study background: T cells, B-cell-depleted T cells, or PBMCs supplied cDNA or gDNA.

Assignment of participants to cohorts was predicated upon participant-reported clinical history. Symptom resolution, clearance, or two negative PCRs marked donors in Cohort 3 as recovered. The authors' processing: How many nucleated cells were present was estimated from reference gene primer amplification. Sequencing used immunoSEQ multiplex PCR; TCRdb keeps in-frame clones, though not all of them. The V and J calls and clone size are taken from that table; D and trimming were inferred from the DNA. The repertoire holds 450,000 to 500,000 clones, with roughly 87% as singletons. Looked up from germline, CDR1 is MNHEY and CDR2 is SMNVEV (reference sequence). The junction had 3 bases not matched to a gene; V was cut back by 2 bases and J by 3 bases. The CDR3 length is 14 residues.

Sequenced: PBMCs or T cells enriched from blood (not recorded which). J is TRBJ2-7 and V is TRBV27, with TRBD2 identical over 8 bases. This clonotype was obtained from a woman aged 18-35 years who had recovered from COVID-19. In nucleotides, the CDR3 is TGTGCCAGCAGTTTAAAACTAGCGGACTACGAGCAGTACTTC. This sequence encodes CASSLKLADYEQYF.